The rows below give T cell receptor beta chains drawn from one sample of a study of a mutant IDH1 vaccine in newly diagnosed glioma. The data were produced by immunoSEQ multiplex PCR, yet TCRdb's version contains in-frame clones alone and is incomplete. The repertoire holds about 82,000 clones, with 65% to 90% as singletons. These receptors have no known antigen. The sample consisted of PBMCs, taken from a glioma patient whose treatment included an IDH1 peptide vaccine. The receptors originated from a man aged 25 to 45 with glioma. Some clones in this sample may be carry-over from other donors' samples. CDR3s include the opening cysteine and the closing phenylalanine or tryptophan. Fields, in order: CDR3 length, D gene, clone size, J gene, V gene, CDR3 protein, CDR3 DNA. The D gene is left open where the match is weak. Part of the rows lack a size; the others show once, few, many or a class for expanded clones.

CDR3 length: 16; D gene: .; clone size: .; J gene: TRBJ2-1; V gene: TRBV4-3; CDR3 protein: CASSQGFRDTDNEQFF; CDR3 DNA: TGCGCCAGCAGCCAAGGTTTCCGGGACACCGACAATGAGCAGTTCTTC
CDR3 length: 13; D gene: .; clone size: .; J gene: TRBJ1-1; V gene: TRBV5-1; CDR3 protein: CASSDGWNTEAFF; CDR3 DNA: TGCGCCAGCAGCGACGGCTGGAACACTGAAGCTTTCTTT
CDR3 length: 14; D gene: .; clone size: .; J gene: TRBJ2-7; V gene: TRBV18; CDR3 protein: CASSVQTSSYEQYF; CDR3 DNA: TGTGCCAGCTCGGTACAGACGAGCTCCTACGAGCAGTACTTC
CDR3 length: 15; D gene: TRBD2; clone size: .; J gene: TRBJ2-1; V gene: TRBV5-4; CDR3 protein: CASRAGTSVNNEQFF; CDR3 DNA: TGTGCCAGCAGGGCCGGGACTAGCGTAAACAATGAGCAGTTCTTC
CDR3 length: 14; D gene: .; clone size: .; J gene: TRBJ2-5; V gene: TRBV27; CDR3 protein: CASSLSTGAATQYF; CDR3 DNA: TGTGCCAGCAGTTTATCTACGGGGGCCGCGACCCAGTACTTC
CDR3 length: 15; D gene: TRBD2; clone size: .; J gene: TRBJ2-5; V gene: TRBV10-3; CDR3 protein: CAISEGGGAQETQYF; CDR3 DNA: TGTGCCATCAGTGAGGGCGGGGGGGCCCAAGAGACCCAGTACTTC
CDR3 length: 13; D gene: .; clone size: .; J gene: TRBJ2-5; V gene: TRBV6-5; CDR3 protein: CASRLRGGETQYF; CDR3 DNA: TGTGCCAGCAGGCTAAGGGGAGGCGAGACCCAGTACTTC
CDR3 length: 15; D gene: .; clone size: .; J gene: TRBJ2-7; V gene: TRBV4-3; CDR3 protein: CASSQEAGPVYEQYF; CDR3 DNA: TGCGCCAGCAGTCAAGAAGCAGGGCCTGTTTACGAGCAGTACTTC
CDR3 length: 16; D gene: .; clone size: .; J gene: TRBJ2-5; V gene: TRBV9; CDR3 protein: CASSGGGTGPQETQYF; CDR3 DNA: TGTGCCAGCAGCGGCGGGGGGACAGGGCCCCAAGAGACCCAGTACTTC
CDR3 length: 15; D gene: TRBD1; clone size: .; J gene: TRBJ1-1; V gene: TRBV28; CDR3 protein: CASSLRDRGSTEAFF; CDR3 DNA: TGTGCCAGCAGTTTACGGGACAGGGGCAGTACTGAAGCTTTCTTT
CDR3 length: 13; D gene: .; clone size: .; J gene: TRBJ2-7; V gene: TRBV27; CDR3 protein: CASSLGRTYEQYF; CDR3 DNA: TGTGCCAGCAGTTTAGGTAGAACCTACGAGCAGTACTTC
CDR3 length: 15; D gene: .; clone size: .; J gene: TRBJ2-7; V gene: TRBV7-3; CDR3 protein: CASSLSAGISYEQYF; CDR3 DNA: TGTGCCAGCAGCTTAAGCGCGGGAATTTCCTACGAGCAGTACTTC
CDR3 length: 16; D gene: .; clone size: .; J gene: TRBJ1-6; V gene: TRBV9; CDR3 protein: CASSVGLGGYVSPLHF; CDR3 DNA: TGTGCCAGCAGCGTAGGGCTGGGGGGATACGTTTCACCCCTCCACTTT
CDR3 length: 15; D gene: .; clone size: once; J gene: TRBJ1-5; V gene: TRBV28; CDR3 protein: CASSRSSDSNQPQHF; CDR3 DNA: TGTGCCAGCAGTCGTTCTTCGGACAGCAATCAGCCCCAGCATTTT
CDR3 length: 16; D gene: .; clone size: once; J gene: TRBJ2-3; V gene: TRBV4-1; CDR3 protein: CASSQDQGGSTDTQYF; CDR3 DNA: TGCGCCAGCAGCCAAGATCAGGGCGGTAGCACAGATACGCAGTATTTT
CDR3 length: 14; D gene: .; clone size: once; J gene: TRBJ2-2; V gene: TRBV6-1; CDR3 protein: CASKAGPNTGELFF; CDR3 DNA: TGTGCCAGCAAGGCGGGGCCGAACACCGGGGAGCTGTTTTTT
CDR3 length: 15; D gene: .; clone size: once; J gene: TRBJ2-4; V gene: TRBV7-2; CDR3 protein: CASSLQAGEAGIQYF; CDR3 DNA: TGTGCCAGCAGCTTACAGGCAGGGGAGGCGGGCATTCAGTACTTC
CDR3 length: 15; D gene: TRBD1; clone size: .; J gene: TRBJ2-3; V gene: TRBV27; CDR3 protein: CASSRLRDSKDTQYF; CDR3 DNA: TGTGCCAGCAGTCGCCTCCGGGACAGTAAAGATACGCAGTATTTT
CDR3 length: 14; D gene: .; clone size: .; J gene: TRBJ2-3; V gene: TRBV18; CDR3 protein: CASSPPEGTDTQYF; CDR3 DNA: TGTGCCAGCTCACCACCCGAGGGCACAGATACGCAGTATTTT
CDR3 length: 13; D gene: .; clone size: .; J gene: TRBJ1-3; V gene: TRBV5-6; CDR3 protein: CASSEAGENTIYF; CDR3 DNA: TGTGCCAGCAGCGAGGCAGGAGAGAACACCATATATTTC
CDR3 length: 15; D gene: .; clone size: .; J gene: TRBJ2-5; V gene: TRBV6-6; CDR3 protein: CASSQGGPVLETQYF; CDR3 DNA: TGTGCCAGCAGTCAAGGGGGACCCGTCCTCGAGACCCAGTACTTC
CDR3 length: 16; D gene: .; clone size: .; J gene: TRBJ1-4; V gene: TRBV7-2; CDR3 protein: CASSFQVGRVDEKLFF; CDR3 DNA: TGTGCCAGCAGCTTCCAAGTAGGAAGGGTGGATGAAAAACTGTTTTTT
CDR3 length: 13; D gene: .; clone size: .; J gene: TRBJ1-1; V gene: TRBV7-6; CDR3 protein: CASSPGVKTEAFF; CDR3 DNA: TGTGCCAGCAGCCCAGGGGTGAAGACTGAAGCTTTCTTT
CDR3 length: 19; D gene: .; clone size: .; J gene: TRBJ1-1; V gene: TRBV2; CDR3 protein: CASSEALGQASGSNTEAFF; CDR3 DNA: TGTGCCAGCAGTGAAGCGCTTGGGCAGGCGAGTGGGTCGAACACTGAAGCTTTCTTT
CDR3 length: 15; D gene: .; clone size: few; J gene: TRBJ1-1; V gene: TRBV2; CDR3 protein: CASSRGPGRATEAFF; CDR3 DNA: TGTGCCAGCAGCCGGGGCCCAGGGAGGGCGACTGAAGCTTTCTTT
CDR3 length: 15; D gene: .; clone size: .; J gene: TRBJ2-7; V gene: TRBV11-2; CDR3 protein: CASSYSGGETYEQYF; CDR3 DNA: TGTGCCAGCTCTTATTCTGGTGGGGAGACCTACGAGCAGTACTTC
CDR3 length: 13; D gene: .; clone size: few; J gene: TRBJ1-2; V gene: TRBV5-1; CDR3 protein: CASSLSVDYGYTF; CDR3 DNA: TGCGCCAGCAGCTTGTCGGTCGACTATGGCTACACCTTC
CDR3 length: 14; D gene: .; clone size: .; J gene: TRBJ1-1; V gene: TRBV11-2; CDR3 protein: CASSLERGRPEAFF; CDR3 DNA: TGTGCCAGCAGCTTAGAGAGAGGGAGACCTGAAGCTTTCTTT
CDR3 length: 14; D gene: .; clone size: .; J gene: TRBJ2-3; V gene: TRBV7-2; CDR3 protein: CASSSGMYTDTQYF; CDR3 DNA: TGTGCCAGCAGCTCCGGGATGTACACAGATACGCAGTATTTT
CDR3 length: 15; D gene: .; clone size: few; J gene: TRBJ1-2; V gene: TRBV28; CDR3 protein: CASSRFSGAANGYTF; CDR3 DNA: TGTGCCAGCAGCCGGTTCTCCGGGGCAGCCAATGGCTACACCTTC
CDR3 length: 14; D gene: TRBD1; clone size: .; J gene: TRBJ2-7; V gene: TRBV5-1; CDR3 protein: CASSGGQGSYEQYF; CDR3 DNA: TGCGCCAGCAGCGGGGGACAGGGGTCCTACGAGCAGTACTTC
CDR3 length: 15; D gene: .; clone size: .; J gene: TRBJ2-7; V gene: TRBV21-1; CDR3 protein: CASSKAGCQTYEQYF; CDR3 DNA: TGTGCCAGCAGCAAAGCCGGCTGTCAAACCTACGAGCAGTACTTC
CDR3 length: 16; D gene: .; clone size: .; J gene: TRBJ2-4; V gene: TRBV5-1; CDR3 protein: CASSLRDPGAKNIQYF; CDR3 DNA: TGCGCCAGCAGCCTCCGGGACCCTGGGGCCAAAAACATTCAGTACTTC
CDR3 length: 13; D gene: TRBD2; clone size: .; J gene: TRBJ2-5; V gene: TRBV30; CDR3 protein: CACRTGGQETQYF; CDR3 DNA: TGTGCCTGTCGAACGGGGGGCCAAGAGACCCAGTACTTC
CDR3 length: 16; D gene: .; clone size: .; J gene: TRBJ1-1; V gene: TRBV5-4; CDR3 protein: CASSRSAGEVYTEAFF; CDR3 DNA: TGTGCCAGCAGCCGATCCGCAGGGGAAGTGTACACTGAAGCTTTCTTT
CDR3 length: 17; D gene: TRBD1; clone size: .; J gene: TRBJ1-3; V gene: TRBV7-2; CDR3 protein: CASSLEGTAFSGNTIYF; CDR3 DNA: TGTGCCAGCAGCTTAGAGGGGACAGCTTTCTCTGGAAACACCATATATTTT